This T cell receptor beta chain was sequenced in a study of vaccination effects on CD4 cells after COVID-19. Data came from immunoSEQ multiplex PCR; TCRdb stores just in-frame clones and leaves some out. The sample lists over 65,000 clones; roughly three quarters were seen once. This clone came up once. The target antigen is unknown. Following culture for ten to eleven days, CD4+ T cells were isolated. Vaccine recipients had no previous SARS-CoV-2 infection; their nucleocapsid antibodies were negative. Replacing half the medium with IL-2 medium was done on days 3 and 7. The input for sequencing was CD4+ T cells from PBMCs cultured without peptide, taken before COVID-19 vaccination. This TCR came from a human donor who received a COVID-19 vaccine.

CDR3 nucleotides: TGTGCCAGCAGCGTGGCTGGATCACAAGAGACCCAGTACTTC. Encoded protein: CASSVAGSQETQYF. This chain uses TRBV9 with TRBJ2-5, with D unclear. Germline CDR1 and CDR2: SGDLS and YYNGEE. The CDR3 extends over 14 amino acids. The ends were cut back, 2 bases at V and 2 bases at J, with 10 bases in the middle. Based on the CDR3 plus reference TRBV9 and TRBJ2-5, the full variable domain is DSGVTQTPKHLITATGQRVTLRCSPRSGDLSVYWYQQSLDQGLQFLIQYYNGEERAKGNILERFSAQQFPDLHSELNLSSLELGDSALYFCASSVAGSQETQYFGPGTRLLVL.